This T cell receptor beta chain was recorded in a study of cytomegalovirus exposure and HLA in healthy donors. Produced via immunoSEQ multiplex PCR; TCRdb's table is partial and in-frame only. The sample contains about 250,000 clones, about 90% of which appear only once. Looked up from germline, CDR1 is SNHLY and CDR2 is FYNNEI. The CDR3 loop spans 16 amino acids. J gave up 2 bases and V 7 bases, and 10 bases lay outside the gene matches. The chain has TRBV2 and TRBJ2-7; 11 positions agree with TRBD2. The TCR comes from a young man in good health and CMV-seropositive. Sequenced material: PBMCs. The CDR3 DNA is TGTGCCAGCAAAGGGGGGACTAGCGGATTTCCCTACGAGCAGTACTTC. Encoded protein: CASKGGTSGFPYEQYF.